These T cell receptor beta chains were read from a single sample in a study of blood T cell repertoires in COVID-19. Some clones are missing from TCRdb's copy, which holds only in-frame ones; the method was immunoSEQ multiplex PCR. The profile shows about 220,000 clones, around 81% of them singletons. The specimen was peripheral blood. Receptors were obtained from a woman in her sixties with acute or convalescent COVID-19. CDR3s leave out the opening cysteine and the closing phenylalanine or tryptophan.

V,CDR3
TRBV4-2,ASSQGRGHANTEAF
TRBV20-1,SASQRQPTNEKLF
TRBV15,ATSQGGSHGTDTQY
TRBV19,ASSTSGGRPNYGYT
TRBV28,ASSVRGEAF
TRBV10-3,AISESPSGSNQPQH
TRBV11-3,ASSAGDKPNTEAF
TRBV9,ASSPGTGGGGYT
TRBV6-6,ASRGTGGSQPQH
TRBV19,ASSTLPYGYT
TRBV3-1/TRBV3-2,ASSQGTAALRGIQY
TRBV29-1,SVRQGATEAF
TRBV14,ASSLRRGGATGELF
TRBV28,ASSSFGSGSYTGELF
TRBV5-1,ASSLAGRGRLETQY
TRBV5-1,ASSLLPGGFYTEAF
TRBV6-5,ASSYGARGNEKLF
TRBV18,ASSRDRGRTFTEAF
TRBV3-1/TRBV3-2,ASSQDVLRGNGETQY
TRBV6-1,ASSDRGPYEQY
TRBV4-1,ASSQDLWQGALSDEKLF
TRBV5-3,ARRINRGTDTQY
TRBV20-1,SARSGHEQF
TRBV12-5,ASAKQGADGYT
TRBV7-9,ASTPFRDENYGYT
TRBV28,ASRGQGGFVEQY
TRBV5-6,ASSGTDWEQY
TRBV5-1,ASSSGLLNTEAF
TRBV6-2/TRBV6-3,ASSYRGRASNQPQH
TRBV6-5,ASIMGTQSNQPQH
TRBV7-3,ASSLGGNTGELF
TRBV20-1,SASPAWERGGRETQY
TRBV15,ATSRDPGGLNYGYT
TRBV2,ASSGLAGTEQY
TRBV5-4,ASSKGQDNEQF
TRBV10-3,ATTRLAGNTGELF
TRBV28,ASSDRSYGYT
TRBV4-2,ASSQDRGPYGYT
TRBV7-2,ASTVGGASPNEQF
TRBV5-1,ASSPLRGGYT
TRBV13,ASSLTRGSQVYTDTQY
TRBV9,ASSVQGSSGNTIY
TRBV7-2,ASSLAGGTSYEQY
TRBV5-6,ASRDGGFSNTEAF
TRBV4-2,ASSQDPLQGATEAF
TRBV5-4,ASSSGGDSFEQY